The clone carrying this T cell receptor beta chain was seen many times. Its antigen remains unidentified. As the template, RNA transcripts were used to amplify TCR beta CDR3 regions. HTBI primers primed a first-round RT-PCR, and a second-round multiplex PCR followed. TCRdb ran MiXCR on the multiplex PCR reads and lists one entry per CDR3 protein. Of fewer than 650,000 distinct CDR3 sequences in the sample, approximately 21% are singletons; the top ten hold more than 5.5%. Orbital computed tomography and thyroid ultrasound, along with TRAb, serum thyroxine and clinical symptoms, underpinned diagnosis. This sample stems from a study of Graves' ophthalmopathy and Graves' hyperthyroidism. The wider study: Peripheral blood was collected at initial diagnosis, before any treatment.

General study results and limits: Most thyroid clonotypes expanded beyond 0.001 frequency were also found in blood. Discrimination between ophthalmopathy and stable hyperthyroidism by a 13-signature model showed roughly 88% sensitivity and about 80% specificity.

V was cut by 6 bases and J by 1 base, with 6 bases left in between. Germline V gives CDR1 MNHEY, CDR2 SVGAGI. The CDR3 is 12 amino acids. Sequencing was performed on peripheral blood. This clonotype was obtained from a woman aged 18 to 35 with stable Graves' hyperthyroidism. Some clones in this sample may be carry-over from other donors' samples. The chain recombines TRBV6-5 with TRBJ1-1; D is perhaps TRBD1 (5 bases). Here the CDR3 DNA reads TGTGCCAGCAGCCAGGGGAACACTGAAGCTTTCTTT. As protein: CASSQGNTEAFF.